The 26 T cell receptor beta chains in this list originate from one sample, sequenced in a study of cytomegalovirus exposure and HLA in healthy donors. Use of 60 Vbeta and 13 Jbeta primers characterized the PCR. The table came from immunoSEQ multiplex PCR; TCRdb's copy has only in-frame clones and leaves some out. The sample includes 150,000 to 200,000 clones, 80% to 90% of them seen just once. Sequenced input: PBMCs. The receptors were gathered from a man younger than 30 in good health and CMV-seropositive.

V and J are TRBV27 and TRBJ2-7, with D possibly TRBD1 on 6 matching bases. V lost 2 bases and J lost 3, with 11 bases in between. Germline values: CDR1 MNHEY, CDR2 SMNVEV (reference sequence). CDR3 length equals 14 residues. The CDR3 is CASSLGDTVYEQYF. The CDR3 region has the DNA TGTGCCAGCAGTTTAGGGGACACCGTCTACGAGCAGTACTTC.

The V gene is TRBV6-5, the J gene TRBJ2-7, with D perhaps TRBD1 (5 bases). The CDR3 spans 15 residues. The germline gives CDR1 MNHEY, CDR2 SVGAGI. The V end lost 5 bases, the J end lost 5 bases, and 19 bases lay between the germline ends. The CDR3 sequence is CASSPAVQGVNEQYF. The CDR3 DNA reads TGTGCCAGCAGTCCGGCTGTCCAGGGTGTCAACGAGCAGTACTTC.

The chain combines TRBV4-3 with TRBJ2-5; 7 positions match TRBD2. Per the germline V gene, CDR1 is LGHNA and CDR2 is YSLEER. This CDR3 spans 15 amino acids. V was pared by 1 base and J by 2 bases, with 4 bases of the junction left unmatched. The CDR3 sequence: CASSQAPGGQETQYF. CDR3 coding DNA: TGCGCCAGCAGCCAAGCCCCGGGGGGACAAGAGACCCAGTACTTC.

This sequence joins TRBV7-6 and TRBJ1-3; 8 bases are shared with TRBD1. Germline loops: CDR1 SGHVS, CDR2 FNYEAQ. The CDR3 covers 17 residues. Unmatched junction bases numbered 11, after V lost 3 bases and J lost 4 bases. CDR3 amino acids: CASSFGSQGARGNTIYF. CDR3 DNA: TGTGCCAGCAGCTTTGGAAGCCAGGGGGCGAGAGGAAACACCATATATTTT.

The V gene is TRBV29-1, the J gene TRBJ2-5; 9 bases match TRBD1. The CDR3 is made up of 13 amino acids. Germline CDR1 reads SQVTM; CDR2 reads ANQGSEA. The V gene end was trimmed by 6 bases and the J gene end by 2 bases; junction bases not matched to a gene: 4. The CDR3 is CSVRTGAQETQYF. The CDR3 DNA sequence: TGCAGCGTCCGGACAGGGGCTCAAGAGACCCAGTACTTC.

The chain carries TRBV15 and TRBJ1-6; 11 bases align to TRBD1. In germline, CDR1 is LNHNV, CDR2 YYDKDF (reference sequence). Germline trimming cut 8 bases from V and 10 bases from J; bases unmatched to any gene: 13. The CDR3 runs 16 residues. The CDR3: CATARDRGTGGSPLHF. The DNA for the CDR3 is TGTGCCACCGCCCGGGACAGGGGGACGGGGGGATCACCCCTCCACTTT.

CDR3 in amino acids: CASSQVGLAGYTDTQYF. The DNA for the CDR3 is TGCGCCAGCAGCCAAGTTGGCCTAGCGGGGTACACAGATACGCAGTATTTT. The V call is TRBV4-1, the J call TRBJ2-3, with TRBD2 matching over 9 bases. There are 17 residues in the CDR3. Per the germline V gene, CDR1 is MGHRA and CDR2 is YSYEKL. Trimming took 1 base from V and 2 from J; bases not matched to a gene: 7.

The CDR3 sequence is CASSKGQGVSNSPLHF. The CDR3 DNA sequence: TGTGCCAGCAGTAAGGGACAGGGGGTTTCTAATTCACCCCTCCACTTT. The chain employs TRBV27 and TRBJ1-6, with 11 bases fitting TRBD1. After removal of 5 bases from V and 6 bases from J, the junction contained 6 bases not matched to a gene. This CDR3 has 16 residues. The germline gives CDR1 MNHEY, CDR2 SMNVEV (reference sequence).

The chain combines TRBV6-5 with TRBJ1-6; 7 bases align to TRBD1. CDR1 MNHEY and CDR2 SVGAGI come from the germline V gene. The CDR3 has 14 residues. The ends lost 6 bases at V and 10 bases at J; junction bases unmatched: 9. This CDR3 is CASSPRQGRSPLHF. In DNA, the CDR3 is TGTGCCAGCAGCCCACGACAGGGCCGGTCACCCCTCCACTTT.

The chain recombines TRBV27 with TRBJ1-5; TRBD1 matches at 10 bases. From germline, CDR1 is MNHEY and CDR2 SMNVEV (reference sequence). The ends lost 6 bases at V and 3 bases at J; junction bases unmatched: 5. CDR3 length: 15 residues. The CDR3 region is CASRGQGNPNQPQHF. The CDR3 bases are TGTGCCAGCAGGGGACAGGGGAACCCCAATCAGCCCCAGCATTTT.

The rearrangement uses TRBV19 and TRBJ2-5, with 9 nucleotides matching TRBD1. The CDR3 spans 15 residues. After removal of 5 bases from V and 2 bases from J, the junction contained 6 bases not matched to a gene. The germline gives CDR1 LNHDA, CDR2 SQIVND (reference sequence). Written as DNA, the CDR3 is TGTGCCAGTAGTCCCGGGACAGGGATACAAGAGACCCAGTACTTC. It is translated as CASSPGTGIQETQYF.

The gene calls are TRBV9 and TRBJ2-1; 10 positions agree with TRBD1. V shed 2 bases, J shed 0 bases, and the junction held 5 bases outside the gene matches. There are 17 residues in the CDR3. Germline assignment: CDR1 SGDLS and CDR2 YYNGEE. CDR3 DNA sequence: TGTGCCAGCAGCGTTCATAGGGACAGGGGCTCCTACAATGAGCAGTTCTTC. Protein: CASSVHRDRGSYNEQFF.

This clone was seen more than once but under ten times. The chain combines TRBV6-1 with TRBJ1-6; 8 nucleotides match TRBD1. J lost 9 bases, V lost 7 bases, and 8 bases had no gene match. In germline, CDR1 is MNHNS, CDR2 SASEGT. The CDR3 sequence is 14 residues long. CDR3 sequence reads: CASTGSGGSSPLHF. The CDR3 DNA follows: TGTGCCAGCACAGGTTCAGGGGGCAGTTCACCCCTCCACTTT.

This clone was recorded once. This chain joins TRBV6-1 and TRBJ1-1, with D unclear. Germline CDR1 is MNHNS and CDR2 is SASEGT. CDR3 length: 12 amino acids. V shed 6 bases and J shed 2 bases, with 7 bases lying between them. The DNA of the CDR3 is TGTGCCAGCAGGCTAGGAAACACTGAAGCTTTCTTT. This gives the protein CASRLGNTEAFF.

The rearrangement joins TRBV5-1 to TRBJ2-3; D remains unclear. V was cut by 4 bases and J by 0 bases, with 3 bases left in between. Germline-derived CDR1 and CDR2 are SGHRS and YFSETQ. The CDR3 is 12 residues long. The CDR3 DNA follows: TGCGCCAGCAGCCTAAGCACAGATACGCAGTATTTT. Encoded protein: CASSLSTDTQYF.

This clone has only a few counts. The chain joins TRBV9 to TRBJ2-7; 7 bases are shared with TRBD2. Per germline, CDR1 SGDLS and CDR2 YYNGEE. The CDR3 spans 15 residues. V shed 5 bases, J shed 0 bases, and the junction held 8 bases outside the gene matches. Here the CDR3 reads CASRGKRGHSYEQYF. In DNA, the CDR3 is TGTGCCAGCAGGGGAAAGCGGGGCCACTCCTACGAGCAGTACTTC.

This clone was seen a handful of times. The V call is TRBV27, the J call TRBJ2-1, with D perhaps matching TRBD1 (6 bases). The CDR3 runs 12 residues. Germline CDR1 reads MNHEY; CDR2 reads SMNVEV (reference sequence). Trimming removed 5 bases at V and 7 bases at J, with 9 bases between. The CDR3 region is CASSLQGNEQFF. Here the CDR3 DNA reads TGTGCCAGCAGTCTACAGGGAAATGAGCAGTTCTTC.

V is TRBV7-8 and J is TRBJ2-3, with unresolved D. In germline, CDR1 is SGHVS, CDR2 FQNEAQ. CDR3 length: 15 residues. The ends were cut back, 4 bases at V and 0 bases at J, with 11 bases in the middle. Written as DNA, the CDR3 is TGTGCCAGCAGCTCCTTTCAGATTAGCACAGATACGCAGTATTTT. Translation gives CASSSFQISTDTQYF.

The chain has TRBV7-2 and TRBJ2-5; 9 nucleotides line up with TRBD1. Germline lookup yields CDR1 SGHTA and CDR2 FQGNSA. This CDR3 region has 15 residues. The ends lost 3 bases at V and 4 bases at J; junction bases unmatched: 6. This CDR3 is CASSFWDRDRETQYF. DNA of the CDR3: TGTGCCAGCAGCTTTTGGGACAGGGACCGAGAGACCCAGTACTTC.

The chain is built from TRBV7-3 and TRBJ2-2; possibly TRBD2 for D (5 bases). CDR1 SGHTA and CDR2 FQGTGA come from the germline V gene. V lost 4 bases and J lost 6, with 12 bases in between. CDR3 size: 14 residues. The CDR3: CASSSPDWPGELFF. CDR3 in DNA: TGTGCCAGCAGCTCCCCGGACTGGCCCGGGGAGCTGTTTTTT.

This clone was seen only once. At one boundary the junction diverges from the germline segment, which might be a read error. The genes are TRBV5-4 and TRBJ1-1; D is perhaps TRBD1 (5 bases). The CDR3 totals 14 residues. CDR1 and CDR2 from the germline V gene are SGHNT and YYREEE (reference sequence). The CDR3 loop reads CASRLDIVNTEAFF. The CDR3 region has the DNA TGTGCCAGCAGGTTGGACATCGTGAACACTGAAGCTTTCTTT.

In its sample, this clone was seen once. V is TRBV30 and J is TRBJ1-2; D is ambiguous. The CDR3 loop spans 12 amino acids. V lost 2 bases, J lost 4 bases, and 8 bases lay in between. Germline V lookup: CDR1 GTSNPN, CDR2 SVGIG (reference sequence). CDR3 protein: CAWSWQIYGYTF. The CDR3 bases are TGTGCCTGGAGTTGGCAGATCTATGGCTACACCTTC.

The J gene is TRBJ2-1, the V gene TRBV6-1; no definite D call. The CDR3 extends over 13 amino acids. V shed 8 bases and J shed 2 bases, with 10 bases lying between them. The germline CDR1 and CDR2 sequences are MNHNS and SASEGT. The CDR3 DNA follows: TGTGCCAGCTTCAGAACTACCTACAATGAGCAGTTCTTC. Translation gives CASFRTTYNEQFF.

CDR3 loop: CATAVKNIQYF. CDR3 DNA: TGTGCCACTGCAGTGAAAAACATTCAGTACTTC. The genes are TRBV6-5 and TRBJ2-4; D remains ambiguous. Trimming removed 10 bases at V and 4 bases at J, with 8 bases between. The CDR3 spans 11 residues. CDR1 is MNHEY and CDR2 is SVGAGI in the germline V gene.

This chain connects TRBV7-2 to TRBJ2-2, with D perhaps matching TRBD2 (6 bases). Germline V lookup: CDR1 SGHTA, CDR2 FQGNSA. CDR3 size: 16 residues. Trimming took off 9 bases at V and 3 bases at J, with 20 bases between the two ends. CDR3 sequence reads: CASSPRSGWYTGELFF. DNA of the CDR3: TGTGCCAGTTCACCCCGAAGCGGGTGGTACACCGGGGAGCTGTTTTTT. Full variable domain (outside the CDR3, taken from reference TRBV7-2 and TRBJ2-2): GAGVSQSPSNKVTEKGKDVELRCDPISGHTALYWYRQSLGQGLEFLIYFQGNSAPDKSGLPSDRFSAERTGGSVSTLTIQRTQQEDSAVYLCASSPRSGWYTGELFFGEGSRLTVL.

In its sample, this clone was seen a few times. This chain links TRBV7-2 with TRBJ2-1; D may be TRBD2 (5 bases). Trimming left V 3 bases short and J 10 bases short, with 19 bases between. Germline V lookup: CDR1 SGHTA, CDR2 FQGNSA. The CDR3 runs to 15 residues. The chain's CDR3 is CASSFLEGVPSEQFF. CDR3 bases: TGTGCCAGCAGCTTTCTCGAGGGAGTTCCCTCCGAGCAGTTCTTC.